This passage covers 2 T cell receptor beta chains from one sample sequenced in a study of regulatory T cells in long-lasting Graves disease. Building the TCR beta libraries relied on iRepertoire HTBI primers, and CDR3 regions underwent Arm-PCR. Via MiXCR, TCRdb re-called the multiplex PCR reads, giving one row per CDR3 protein. The sample holds about 470,000 distinct CDR3 sequences; approximately 21% are singletons and the top ten take approximately 6.4%. Documented time point: persistent/refractory GD, antithyroid drugs over 5 years with positive TRAb. PBMCs provided the RNA from which the TCR library was made. Sequencing used peripheral blood mononuclear cells (PBMCs), obtained when the disease was refractory, from a patient treated with antithyroid drugs. All receptors come from a female donor with Graves disease.

The chain recombines TRBV2 with TRBJ1-5; no clear D gene. Germline assignment: CDR1 SNHLY and CDR2 FYNNEI. V lost 6 bases to trimming and J lost 2 bases, with 14 bases between them. This CDR3 has 15 amino acids. The CDR3 DNA is TGTGCCAGCAGCTCACAGACCCAGGGCAATCAGCCCCAGCATTTT. Its protein is CASSSQTQGNQPQHF.

This clonotype has more than one count but fewer than ten. This rearrangement joins TRBV6-1 to TRBJ2-6; D possibly matches TRBD1 or TRBD2 (5 bases each). This CDR3 has 17 amino acids. The V gene lost 11 bases and the J gene lost 2 bases, with 22 bases spanning the gap. Germline CDR1 and CDR2: MNHNS and SASEGT. The CDR3 loop reads CASRPGLVGAGANVLTF. The CDR3 nucleotides read TGTGCCTCCCGACCGGGGCTCGTGGGGGCTGGGGCCAACGTCCTGACTTTC.